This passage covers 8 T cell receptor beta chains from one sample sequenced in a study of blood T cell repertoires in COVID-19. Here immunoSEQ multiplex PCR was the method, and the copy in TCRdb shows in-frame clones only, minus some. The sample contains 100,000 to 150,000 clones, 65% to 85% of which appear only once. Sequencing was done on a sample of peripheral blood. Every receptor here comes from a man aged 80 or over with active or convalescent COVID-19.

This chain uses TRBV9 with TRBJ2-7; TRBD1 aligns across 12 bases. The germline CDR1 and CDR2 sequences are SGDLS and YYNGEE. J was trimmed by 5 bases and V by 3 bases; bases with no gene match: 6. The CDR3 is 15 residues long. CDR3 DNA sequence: TGTGCCAGCAGCGGTAGGGGGACAGGGGGCAACGAGCAGTACTTC. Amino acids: CASSGRGTGGNEQYF.

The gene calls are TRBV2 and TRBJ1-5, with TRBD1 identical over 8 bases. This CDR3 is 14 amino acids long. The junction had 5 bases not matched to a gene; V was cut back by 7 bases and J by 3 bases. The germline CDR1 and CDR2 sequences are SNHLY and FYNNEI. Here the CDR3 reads CASNRQGLNQPQHF. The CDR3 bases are TGTGCCAGCAATAGACAGGGGCTCAATCAGCCCCAGCATTTT.

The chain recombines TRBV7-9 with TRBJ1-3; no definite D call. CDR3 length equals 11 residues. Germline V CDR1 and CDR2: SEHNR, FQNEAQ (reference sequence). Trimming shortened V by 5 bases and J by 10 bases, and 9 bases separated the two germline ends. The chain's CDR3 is CASSPSWTIYF. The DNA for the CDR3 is TGTGCCAGCAGCCCCAGTTGGACCATATATTTT.

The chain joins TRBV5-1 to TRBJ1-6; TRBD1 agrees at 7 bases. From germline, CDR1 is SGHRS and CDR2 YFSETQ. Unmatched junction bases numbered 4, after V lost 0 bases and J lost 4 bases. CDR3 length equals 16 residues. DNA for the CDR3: TGCGCCAGCAGCTTGGTACAGGGGAATTATAATTCACCCCTCCACTTT. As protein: CASSLVQGNYNSPLHF.

Here the CDR3 DNA reads TGTGCCAGCAGCTTCACGACAGGAGCCAACTATGGCTACACCTTC. It is translated as CASSFTTGANYGYTF. This sequence joins TRBV7-9 and TRBJ1-2, with D tentatively TRBD1 (6 bases). The V gene's germline CDR1 is SEHNR and CDR2 FQNEAQ (reference sequence). The CDR3 extends over 15 amino acids. V lost 3 bases and J lost 2, with 13 bases in between.

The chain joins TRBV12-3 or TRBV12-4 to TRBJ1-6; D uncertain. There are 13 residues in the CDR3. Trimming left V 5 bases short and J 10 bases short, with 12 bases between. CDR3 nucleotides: TGTGCCAGCAGTACCTCGGGGAACTCACCCCTCCACTTT. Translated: CASSTSGNSPLHF.

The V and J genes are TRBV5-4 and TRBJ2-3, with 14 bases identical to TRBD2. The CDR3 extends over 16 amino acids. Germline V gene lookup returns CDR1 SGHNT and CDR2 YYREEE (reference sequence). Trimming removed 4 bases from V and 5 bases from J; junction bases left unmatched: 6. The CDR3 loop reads CASSPGLAGGEDTQYF. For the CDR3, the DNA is TGTGCCAGCAGCCCTGGACTAGCGGGGGGAGAAGATACGCAGTATTTT.

In DNA form, the CDR3 reads TGTGCCAGCGCGATAAGACAGGGCGCGATTTCGGATGGCTACACCTTC. It specifies CASAIRQGAISDGYTF. This chain links TRBV7-2 with TRBJ1-2; 7 bases match TRBD1. Germline values: CDR1 SGHTA, CDR2 FQGNSA. The CDR3 is 16 residues long. Unmatched junction bases numbered 18, after V lost 8 bases and J lost 6 bases.